The 31 T cell receptor beta chains below were found in one sample sequenced in a study of T cell repertoires in cytomegalovirus infection. TCRdb itself ran the reads through MiXCR, one entry per CDR3 protein. The sample contains 200,000 to 250,000 distinct CDR3 sequences, under 8.5% of which appear only once. Material for sequencing was PBMCs. The source is a human donor in good health (CMV status not recorded). Some clones in this sample may be carry-over from other donors' samples.

Many counts were recorded for this clonotype. The V and J genes are TRBV7-9 and TRBJ1-5; D unresolved. The CDR3 has 13 residues. The V end was cut by 5 bases, the J end by 10 bases, with 15 bases between. Germline V gene data show CDR1 as SEHNR and CDR2 as FQNEAQ (reference sequence). The CDR3 DNA is TGTGCCAGCAGCCCCCCCCTGGCCGGCCCCCAGCATTTT. Translating gives CASSPPLAGPQHF.

There are many counts of this clonotype. This CDR3 is CAFTRGMNTEAFF. The DNA of the CDR3 is TGTGCCTTCACCCGGGGTATGAACACTGAAGCTTTCTTT. The chain has TRBV7-2 and TRBJ1-1; D is unclear. Trimming stripped 11 bases from V and 0 bases from J, with 13 bases between. This CDR3 contains 13 residues. Germline-derived CDR1 and CDR2 are SGHTA and FQGNSA.

This clonotype has ten or more counts. The chain employs TRBV29-1 and TRBJ1-4; D gene uncertain. There are 13 residues in the CDR3. The germline gives CDR1 SQVTM, CDR2 ANQGSEA. Between the trimmed V and J ends, which lost 2 bases and 7 bases, there was a span of 11 bases. The CDR3 loop is CSVELQATEKLFF. The CDR3 nucleotides are TGCAGCGTTGAACTCCAGGCTACTGAAAAACTGTTTTTT.

This clonotype was recorded at least ten times. The genes are TRBV20-1 and TRBJ1-1, with D unclear. The CDR3 extends over 11 amino acids. Per the germline V gene, CDR1 is DFQATT and CDR2 is SNEGSKA (reference sequence). V was pared by 7 bases and J by 7 bases, with 13 bases between. The CDR3 reads CSVGSSLEAFF. DNA of the CDR3: TGCAGTGTAGGGTCCTCCCTTGAAGCTTTCTTT.

This clonotype was picked up many times. The chain combines TRBV3-1 with TRBJ1-5; no clear D gene. Germline CDR1 LGHDT, CDR2 YNNKEL (reference sequence). The CDR3 runs to 13 residues. Trimming left V 4 bases short and J 7 bases short, with 11 bases between. CDR3 in amino acids: CASSRRSGQPQHF. The CDR3 DNA reads TGTGCCAGCAGCCGTCGCAGTGGGCAGCCCCAGCATTTT.

The sample holds many counts of this clonotype. The chain carries TRBV18 and TRBJ1-5, with D possibly matching TRBD1 (5 bases). Germline loops: CDR1 KGHSH, CDR2 LQKENI. The V and J ends lost 1 base and 4 bases respectively, with 11 bases between them. The CDR3 is made up of 15 amino acids. The DNA of the CDR3 is TGTGCCAGCTCACCACTAGGCCAGGGTAATCAGCCCCAGCATTTT. Protein sequence: CASSPLGQGNQPQHF.

The chain recombines TRBV29-1 with TRBJ2-5; D is unclear. V shed 6 bases and J shed 1 base, with 9 bases lying between them. The CDR3 loop spans 12 amino acids. The V gene's germline CDR1 is SQVTM and CDR2 ANQGSEA. The CDR3 is CSVRASQETQYF. The CDR3 region has the DNA TGCAGCGTCCGAGCGTCCCAAGAGACCCAGTACTTC.

This clonotype has at least ten counts. The V gene is TRBV20-1, the J gene TRBJ1-1; D gene unclear. The V gene's germline CDR1 is DFQATT and CDR2 SNEGSKA (reference sequence). The CDR3 has 11 amino acids. V was clipped by 4 bases and J by 1 base, with 4 bases between them. CDR3 DNA sequence: TGCAGTGCTACAGGGAACACTGAAGCTTTCTTT. Its translation: CSATGNTEAFF.

In this sample, this clonotype turned up many times. This chain connects TRBV29-1 to TRBJ2-5, with D perhaps matching TRBD1 (5 bases). The germline V and J ends were trimmed by 7 bases and 1 base, with 13 bases remaining between them. CDR3 size: 13 residues. Germline CDR1 is SQVTM and CDR2 is ANQGSEA. CDR3 nucleotide sequence: TGCAGCGACCACCAGGGCGCCCAAGAGACCCAGTACTTC. The encoded protein is CSDHQGAQETQYF.

Many counts were recorded for this clonotype. The chain carries TRBV7-2 and TRBJ2-1; 11 bases fit TRBD1. The V segment lost 0 bases and the J segment 6 bases; nucleotides outside the gene matches: 13. CDR3 length: 19 residues. Germline loops: CDR1 SGHTA, CDR2 FQGNSA. CDR3 in amino acids: CASSLARRTGGAGGNEQFF. CDR3 nucleotide sequence: TGTGCCAGCAGCTTAGCGCGCAGGACAGGGGGCGCGGGAGGCAATGAGCAGTTCTTC.

In its sample, this clonotype was seen many times. The gene calls are TRBV20-1 and TRBJ2-3; TRBD2 agrees at 13 bases. The CDR3 runs to 14 residues. The germline V gene has CDR1 DFQATT and CDR2 SNEGSKA (reference sequence). Germline trimming cut 5 bases from V and 1 base from J; bases unmatched to any gene: 0. The CDR3 sequence is CSAGTSGGTDTQYF. The CDR3 coding sequence is TGCAGTGCTGGGACTAGCGGGGGCACAGATACGCAGTATTTT.

This clonotype was recorded many times. The chain recombines TRBV28 with TRBJ1-1; D uncertain. V gave up 3 bases and J gave up 5 bases, with 13 bases separating them. Germline V gives CDR1 MDHEN, CDR2 SYDVKM. There are 14 residues in the CDR3. CDR3 loop: CASSFFLTGTEAFF. DNA for the CDR3: TGTGCCAGCAGTTTTTTCCTCACTGGGACTGAAGCTTTCTTT.

This clonotype turned up a few times. V and J are TRBV5-1 and TRBJ2-7; TRBD1 matches 7 bases. Trimming removed 4 bases from V and 5 bases from J; junction bases left unmatched: 3. The CDR3 loop spans 12 amino acids. CDR1 is SGHRS and CDR2 is YFSETQ in the germline V gene. Here the CDR3 reads CASSQTGNEQYF. CDR3 nucleotides: TGCGCCAGCAGCCAGACAGGGAACGAGCAGTACTTC.

This clonotype has ten or more counts. The chain employs TRBV2 and TRBJ2-7; D unresolved. CDR3 length: 12 amino acids. Germline CDR1 is SNHLY and CDR2 is FYNNEI. V shed 3 bases and J shed 12 bases, with 15 bases lying between them. The CDR3 sequence: CASSDGFPGAYF. The CDR3 DNA follows: TGTGCCAGCAGTGATGGGTTCCCAGGAGCGTACTTC.

This clonotype was found many times. V usage is TRBV6-2 or TRBV6-3 and J usage is TRBJ2-3; no firm D call. The germline V gene has CDR1 MNHEY and CDR2 SVGEGT. This CDR3 comprises 11 residues. V lost 4 bases, J lost 9 bases, and 8 bases lay in between. DNA of the CDR3: TGTGCCAGCAGTTTGGTGGGCACGCAGTATTTT. It yields the protein CASSLVGTQYF.

This clonotype showed up many times. V usage is TRBV29-1 and J usage is TRBJ2-1; 8 bases line up with TRBD2. The germline V gene has CDR1 SQVTM and CDR2 ANQGSEA. The trim removed 6 bases at V and 3 bases at J, leaving 7 bases unmatched. This CDR3 is 14 amino acids long. The CDR3 region has the DNA TGCAGCGTCCTTCGGGGGGGCCTCTACAATGAGCAGTTCTTC. It is translated as CSVLRGGLYNEQFF.

This clonotype was seen a handful of times. This chain links TRBV12-3 or TRBV12-4 with TRBJ2-7, with D possibly called TRBD1 or TRBD2 (5 bases each). The CDR3 contains 13 residues. V shed 6 bases and J shed 2 bases, with 11 bases lying between them. The CDR3 coding sequence is TGTGCCAGCAGGGGGGACGGGCCCTACGAGCAGTACTTC. Amino acids: CASRGDGPYEQYF.

The CDR3 reads CASSESVMQPQHF. The CDR3 DNA reads TGTGCCAGCAGTGAGTCGGTAATGCAGCCCCAGCATTTT. The chain combines TRBV2 with TRBJ1-5; D uncertain. V lost 3 bases to trimming and J lost 7 bases, with 10 bases between them. CDR3 size: 13 residues. Germline V lookup: CDR1 SNHLY, CDR2 FYNNEI.

This clonotype appeared many times. The chain employs TRBV5-1 and TRBJ2-1, with TRBD1 matching 8 bases. Losses at the gene ends were 0 bases for V and 8 bases for J; bases not matched to a gene: 4. The germline CDR1 and CDR2 sequences are SGHRS and YFSETQ. The CDR3 spans 14 residues. The DNA of the CDR3 is TGCGCCAGCAGCTTGGTCCAGGGGGCCTATGAGCAGTTCTTC. It codes for CASSLVQGAYEQFF.

V and J are TRBV29-1 and TRBJ2-5, with a weak D call TRBD1 (6 bases). Germline CDR1 is SQVTM and CDR2 is ANQGSEA. Trimming cost V 0 bases and J 9 bases, with 17 bases left between them. The CDR3 consists of 14 residues. CDR3 coding DNA: TGCAGCGTTGAAGATACAGGGATGATTGAGTCCCAGTACTTC. It encodes CSVEDTGMIESQYF. Full variable domain (outside the CDR3, taken from reference TRBV29-1 and TRBJ2-5): SAVISQKPSRDICQRGTSLTIQCQVDSQVTMMFWYRQQPGQSLTLIATANQGSEATYESGFVIDKFPISRPNLTFSTLTVSNMSPEDSSIYLCSVEDTGMIESQYFGPGTRLLVL.

This clonotype was seen repeatedly, ten times or more. This rearrangement joins TRBV29-1 to TRBJ1-1; TRBD1 matches at 7 bases. Trimming took 6 bases from V and 0 from J; bases not matched to a gene: 4. CDR3 length equals 13 residues. The germline V gene has CDR1 SQVTM and CDR2 ANQGSEA. The CDR3 loop is CSVSRGVNTEAFF. CDR3 sequence (DNA): TGCAGCGTGAGCAGGGGGGTGAACACTGAAGCTTTCTTT.

The V gene is TRBV2, the J gene TRBJ2-7, with D uncertain. V was clipped by 5 bases and J by 3 bases, with 11 bases between them. CDR3 length equals 13 residues. CDR1 SNHLY and CDR2 FYNNEI come from the germline V gene. The chain's CDR3 is CASSIPGLYEQYF. The CDR3 DNA follows: TGTGCCAGCAGTATTCCGGGCCTCTACGAGCAGTACTTC.

This clonotype has ten or more counts. The chain carries TRBV4-1 and TRBJ1-1, with 7 bases matching TRBD1. V shed 4 bases and J 5 bases; nucleotides not matched to a gene: 10. The length of the CDR3 is 15 residues. The germline V gene has CDR1 MGHRA and CDR2 YSYEKL. CDR3 residues: CASSPLTTGRTEAFF. The DNA of the CDR3 is TGCGCCAGCAGCCCTCTCACGACAGGGAGAACTGAAGCTTTCTTT.

This clonotype was counted only a few times. The chain is built from TRBV20-1 and TRBJ2-3; D might be TRBD1 or TRBD2, each matching 5 bases. V dropped 3 bases and J dropped 6 bases, with 10 bases sitting between them. The CDR3 totals 12 residues. CDR1 is DFQATT, CDR2 SNEGSKA, per germline (reference sequence). The chain's CDR3 is CSASGAVDTQYF. CDR3 DNA: TGCAGTGCTAGCGGGGCCGTGGATACGCAGTATTTT.

The table lists this clonotype with many counts. The V gene is TRBV12-3 or TRBV12-4, the J gene TRBJ2-7, with a tentative D call TRBD1 (5 bases). The CDR3 is 12 residues long. V shed 5 bases and J shed 7 bases, with 12 bases lying between them. The CDR3 region is CASSHRQREQYF. In nucleotides, the CDR3 is TGTGCCAGCAGTCATCGACAGAGGGAGCAGTACTTC.

This clonotype was recorded at least ten times. This chain connects TRBV6-2 or TRBV6-3 to TRBJ1-3; TRBD1 might be the D (6 bases). This CDR3 comprises 17 residues. The ends were cut back, 2 bases at V and 0 bases at J, with 14 bases in the middle. Germline V gene data show CDR1 as MNHEY and CDR2 as SVGEGT. The CDR3 coding sequence is TGTGCCAGCAGTTACCCCGCGGGACACATCTCTGGAAACACCATATATTTT. Residues: CASSYPAGHISGNTIYF.

This clonotype was detected many times. The V call is TRBV7-2, the J call TRBJ2-1, with D perhaps TRBD1 or TRBD2 (5 bases each). This CDR3 has 13 residues. The V and J ends lost 1 base and 15 bases respectively, with 16 bases between them. Germline V gene sequence: CDR1 SGHTA, CDR2 FQGNSA. Here the CDR3 reads CASSLDFSQRGFF. CDR3 bases: TGTGCCAGCAGCTTAGACTTTTCACAGAGGGGGTTCTTC.

Many counts were recorded for this clonotype. The chain carries TRBV11-2 and TRBJ2-3, with D maybe TRBD2 (7 bases). Germline loops: CDR1 SGHAT, CDR2 FQNNGV. The germline V and J ends were trimmed by 5 bases and 1 base, with 13 bases remaining between them. The CDR3 loop spans 15 amino acids. The CDR3 reads CASSTLGGRTDTQYF. The DNA of the CDR3 is TGTGCCAGCAGCACCCTGGGGGGGCGCACAGATACGCAGTATTTT.

At least ten counts were recorded for this clonotype. The J gene is TRBJ2-2, the V gene TRBV29-1, with 7 bases matching TRBD2. The CDR3 sequence is 15 residues long. V dropped 1 base and J dropped 4; count of bases not matched to a gene: 6. Germline values: CDR1 SQVTM, CDR2 ANQGSEA. CDR3 sequence reads: CSVEAGGLSTGELFF. Here the CDR3 DNA reads TGCAGCGTTGAAGCTGGGGGACTAAGCACCGGGGAGCTGTTTTTT.

This clonotype was observed a few times. This chain connects TRBV4-1 to TRBJ1-2; 9 positions match TRBD1. Germline CDR1 is MGHRA and CDR2 is YSYEKL. The CDR3 spans 13 residues. Trimming cost V 4 bases and J 8 bases; bases outside gene matches: 5. For the CDR3, the DNA is TGCGCCAGCAGCCGACAGGGGGGGAGAGGCTACACCTTC. Translated: CASSRQGGRGYTF.

This clonotype was recorded many times. The chain uses TRBV28 and TRBJ1-5; TRBD1 is a possible D gene (5 bases). V was pared by 3 bases and J by 6 bases, with 18 bases between. Germline-derived CDR1 and CDR2 are MDHEN and SYDVKM. This CDR3 region has 16 residues. CDR3 DNA: TGTGCCAGCAGTTTGGGTGGAAGGGGCCAAGGTCAGCCCCAGCATTTT. Protein sequence: CASSLGGRGQGQPQHF.